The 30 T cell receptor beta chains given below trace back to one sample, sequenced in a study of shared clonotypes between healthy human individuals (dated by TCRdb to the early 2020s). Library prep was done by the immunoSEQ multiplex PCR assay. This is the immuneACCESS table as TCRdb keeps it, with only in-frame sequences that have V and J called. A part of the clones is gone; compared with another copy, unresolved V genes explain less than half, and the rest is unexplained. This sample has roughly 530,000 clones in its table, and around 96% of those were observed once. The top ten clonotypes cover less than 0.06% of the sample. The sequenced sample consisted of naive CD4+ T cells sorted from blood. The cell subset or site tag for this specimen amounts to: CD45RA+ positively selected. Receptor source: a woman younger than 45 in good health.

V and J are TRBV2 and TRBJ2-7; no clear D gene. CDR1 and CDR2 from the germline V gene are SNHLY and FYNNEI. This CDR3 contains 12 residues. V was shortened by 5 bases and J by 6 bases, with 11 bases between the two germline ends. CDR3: CASSTTQLEQYF. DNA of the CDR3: TGTGCCAGCAGTACAACCCAGCTCGAGCAGTACTTC.

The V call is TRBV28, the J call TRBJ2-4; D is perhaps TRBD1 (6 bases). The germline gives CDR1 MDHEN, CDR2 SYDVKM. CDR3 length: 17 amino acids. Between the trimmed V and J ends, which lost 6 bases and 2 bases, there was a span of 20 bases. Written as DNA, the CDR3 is TGTGCCAGCAGATACCTACAGGGATTGGAGACCAAAAACATTCAGTACTTC. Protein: CASRYLQGLETKNIQYF.

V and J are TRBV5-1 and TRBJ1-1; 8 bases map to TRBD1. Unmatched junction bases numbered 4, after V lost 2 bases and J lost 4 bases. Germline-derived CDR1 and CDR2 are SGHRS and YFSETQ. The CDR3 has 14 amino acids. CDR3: CASSLETGGTEAFF. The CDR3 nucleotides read TGCGCCAGCAGCTTAGAAACAGGGGGCACTGAAGCTTTCTTT. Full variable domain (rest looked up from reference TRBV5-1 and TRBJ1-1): KAGVTQTPRYLIKTRGQQVTLSCSPISGHRSVSWYQQTPGQGLQFLFEYFSETQRNKGNFPGRFSGRQFSNSRSEMNVSTLELGDSALYLCASSLETGGTEAFFGQGTRLTVV.

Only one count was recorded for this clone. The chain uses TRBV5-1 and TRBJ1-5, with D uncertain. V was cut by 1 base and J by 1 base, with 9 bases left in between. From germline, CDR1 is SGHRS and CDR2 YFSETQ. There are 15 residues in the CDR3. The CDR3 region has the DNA TGCGCCAGCAGCTTGTCCCCCGGGAGCAATCAGCCCCAGCATTTT. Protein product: CASSLSPGSNQPQHF. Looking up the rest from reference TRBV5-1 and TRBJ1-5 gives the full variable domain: KAGVTQTPRYLIKTRGQQVTLSCSPISGHRSVSWYQQTPGQGLQFLFEYFSETQRNKGNFPGRFSGRQFSNSRSEMNVSTLELGDSALYLCASSLSPGSNQPQHFGDGTRLSIL.

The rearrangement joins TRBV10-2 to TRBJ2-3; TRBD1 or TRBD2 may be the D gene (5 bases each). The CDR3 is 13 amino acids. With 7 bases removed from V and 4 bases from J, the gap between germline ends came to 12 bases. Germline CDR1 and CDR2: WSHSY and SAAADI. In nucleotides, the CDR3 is TGCGCCAGCACCGGGGCGGCGGCAGATACGCAGTATTTT. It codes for CASTGAAADTQYF.

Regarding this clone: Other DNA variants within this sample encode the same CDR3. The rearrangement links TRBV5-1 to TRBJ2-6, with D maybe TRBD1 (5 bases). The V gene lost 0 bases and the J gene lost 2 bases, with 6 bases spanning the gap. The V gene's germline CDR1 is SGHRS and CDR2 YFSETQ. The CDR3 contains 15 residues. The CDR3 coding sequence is TGCGCCAGCAGCTTGGAGGGGCCTGGGGCCAACGTCCTGACTTTC. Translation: CASSLEGPGANVLTF.

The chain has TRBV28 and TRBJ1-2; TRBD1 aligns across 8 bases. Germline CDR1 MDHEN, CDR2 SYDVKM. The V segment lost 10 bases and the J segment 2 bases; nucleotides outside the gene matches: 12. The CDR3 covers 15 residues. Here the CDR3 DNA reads TGTGCCACCCAAGGCGGGGGACAGGAGAACTATGGCTACACCTTC. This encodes CATQGGGQENYGYTF.

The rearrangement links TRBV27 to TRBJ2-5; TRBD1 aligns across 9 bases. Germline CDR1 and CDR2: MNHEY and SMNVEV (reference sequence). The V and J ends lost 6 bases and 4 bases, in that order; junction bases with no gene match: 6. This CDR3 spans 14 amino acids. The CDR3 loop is CASRGQGRGETQYF. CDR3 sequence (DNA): TGTGCCAGCAGAGGACAGGGGCGGGGAGAGACCCAGTACTTC.

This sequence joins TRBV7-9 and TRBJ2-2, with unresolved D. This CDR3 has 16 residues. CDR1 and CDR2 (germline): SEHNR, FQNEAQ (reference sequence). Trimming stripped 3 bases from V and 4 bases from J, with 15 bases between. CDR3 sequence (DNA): TGTGCCAGCAGCTTCTCCTTGACCGAAATCACCGGGGAGCTGTTTTTT. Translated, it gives CASSFSLTEITGELFF. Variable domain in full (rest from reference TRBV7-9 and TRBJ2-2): DTGVSQNPRHKITKRGQNVTFRCDPISEHNRLYWYRQTLGQGPEFLTYFQNEAQLEKSRLLSDRFSAERPKGSFSTLEIQRTEQGDSAMYLCASSFSLTEITGELFFGEGSRLTVL.

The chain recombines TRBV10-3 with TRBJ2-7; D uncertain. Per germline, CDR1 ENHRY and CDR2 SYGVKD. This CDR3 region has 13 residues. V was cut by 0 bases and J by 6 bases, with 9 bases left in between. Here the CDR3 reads CAISESRQVEQYF. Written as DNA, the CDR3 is TGTGCCATCAGTGAGTCACGGCAGGTCGAGCAGTACTTC.

The CDR3 DNA is TGTGCCAGCAGCGTGTCCGGGACAGCGAACACCGGGGAGCTGTTTTTT. Translation gives CASSVSGTANTGELFF. The J gene is TRBJ2-2, the V gene TRBV4-2; 7 bases are a match to TRBD1. CDR3 length: 16 residues. Losses at the gene ends were 5 bases for V and 0 bases for J; bases not matched to a gene: 6. Germline CDR1 reads LGHNA; CDR2 reads YNFKEQ.

The CDR3 region is CESRGNLNQPQHF. The CDR3 nucleotides are TGTGAGAGTAGAGGGAACTTAAATCAGCCCCAGCATTTT. The V call is TRBV28, the J call TRBJ1-5; D ambiguous. Per the germline V gene, CDR1 is MDHEN and CDR2 is SYDVKM. This CDR3 is built from 13 residues.

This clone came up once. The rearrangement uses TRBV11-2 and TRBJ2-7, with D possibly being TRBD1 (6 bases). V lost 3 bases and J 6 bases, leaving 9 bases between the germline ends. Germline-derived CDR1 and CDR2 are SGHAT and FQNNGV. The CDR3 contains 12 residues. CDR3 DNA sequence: TGTGCCAGCAGCTTCAGGGGTGGCGAGCAGTACTTC. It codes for CASSFRGGEQYF.

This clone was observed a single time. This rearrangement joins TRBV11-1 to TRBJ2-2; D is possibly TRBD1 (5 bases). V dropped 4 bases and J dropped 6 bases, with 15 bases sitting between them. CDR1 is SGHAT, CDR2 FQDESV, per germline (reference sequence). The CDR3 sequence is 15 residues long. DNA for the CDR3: TGTGCCAGCAGCTCTTGGACAACGCTAGCCGGGGAGCTGTTTTTT. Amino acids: CASSSWTTLAGELFF.

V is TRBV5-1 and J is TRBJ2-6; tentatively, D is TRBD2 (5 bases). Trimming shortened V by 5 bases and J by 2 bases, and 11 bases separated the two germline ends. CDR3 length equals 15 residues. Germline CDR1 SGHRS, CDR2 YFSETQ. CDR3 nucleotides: TGCGCCAGCAGTTCTGAGGGCACTGGGGCCAACGTCCTGACTTTC. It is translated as CASSSEGTGANVLTF.

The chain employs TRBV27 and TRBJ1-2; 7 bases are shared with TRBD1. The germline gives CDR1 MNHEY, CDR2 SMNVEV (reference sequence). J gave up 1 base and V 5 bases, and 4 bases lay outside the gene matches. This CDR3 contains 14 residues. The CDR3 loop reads CASSAQGNNYGYTF. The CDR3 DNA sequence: TGTGCCAGCAGTGCACAGGGGAATAACTATGGCTACACCTTC.

DNA for the CDR3: TGTGCCAGCAGCGGCGTAAGACAGCCCTCTGGAAACACCATATATTTT. Protein product: CASSGVRQPSGNTIYF. The chain links TRBV5-6 to TRBJ1-3; D is perhaps TRBD1 (5 bases). Germline V gene sequence: CDR1 SGHDT, CDR2 YYEEEE. The V end was cut by 4 bases, the J end by 0 bases, with 14 bases between. This CDR3 spans 16 amino acids.

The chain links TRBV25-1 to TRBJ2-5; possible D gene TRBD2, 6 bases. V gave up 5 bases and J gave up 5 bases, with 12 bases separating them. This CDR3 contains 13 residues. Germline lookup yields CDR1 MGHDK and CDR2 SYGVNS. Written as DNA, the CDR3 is TGTGCCAGCAGTCCACTAGCAGGTGAGACCCAGTACTTC. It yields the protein CASSPLAGETQYF.

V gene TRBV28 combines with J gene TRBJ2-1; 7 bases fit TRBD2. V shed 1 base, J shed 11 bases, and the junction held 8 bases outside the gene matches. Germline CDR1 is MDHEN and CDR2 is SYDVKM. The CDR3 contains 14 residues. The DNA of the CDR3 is TGTGCCAGCAGTTTATCAGCGGGACTTCTTCAGCAGTTCTTC. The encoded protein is CASSLSAGLLQQFF.

Here the CDR3 DNA reads TGTGCCAGCAGCCCGCAAGGGATTTCTAGCACAGATACGCAGTATTTT. Protein sequence: CASSPQGISSTDTQYF. This sequence joins TRBV5-4 and TRBJ2-3; the D is unclear. CDR3 length: 16 amino acids. In germline, CDR1 is SGHNT, CDR2 YYREEE (reference sequence). V lost 4 bases and J 0 bases, leaving 15 bases between the germline ends.

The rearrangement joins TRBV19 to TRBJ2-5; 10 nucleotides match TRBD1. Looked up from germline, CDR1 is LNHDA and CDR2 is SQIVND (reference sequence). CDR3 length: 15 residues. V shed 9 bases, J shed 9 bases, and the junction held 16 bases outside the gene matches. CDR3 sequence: CASKFRDRGLGSQYF. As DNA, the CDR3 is TGTGCCAGCAAGTTCCGGGACAGGGGTTTGGGGTCCCAGTACTTC. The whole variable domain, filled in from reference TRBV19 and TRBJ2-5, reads DGGITQSPKYLFRKEGQNVTLSCEQNLNHDAMYWYRQDPGQGLRLIYYSQIVNDFQKGDIAEGYSVSREKKESFPLTVTSAQKNPTAFYLCASKFRDRGLGSQYFGPGTRLLVL.

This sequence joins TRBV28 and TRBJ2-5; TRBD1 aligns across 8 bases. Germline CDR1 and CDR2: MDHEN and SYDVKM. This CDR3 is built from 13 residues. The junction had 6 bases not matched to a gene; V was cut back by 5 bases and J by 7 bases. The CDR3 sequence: CASSPDRAGTQYF. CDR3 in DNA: TGTGCCAGCAGTCCGGACAGGGCTGGGACCCAGTACTTC.

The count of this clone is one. CDR3 DNA sequence: TGTGCCAGCAGCCAGGCGCCGGGACTAGCGGGAGGAGCAGATACGCAGTATTTT. Residues: CASSQAPGLAGGADTQYF. The chain links TRBV4-2 to TRBJ2-3; TRBD2 matches at 15 bases. The CDR3 has 18 residues. J was trimmed by 4 bases and V by 3 bases; bases with no gene match: 8. Germline CDR1 and CDR2: LGHNA and YNFKEQ.

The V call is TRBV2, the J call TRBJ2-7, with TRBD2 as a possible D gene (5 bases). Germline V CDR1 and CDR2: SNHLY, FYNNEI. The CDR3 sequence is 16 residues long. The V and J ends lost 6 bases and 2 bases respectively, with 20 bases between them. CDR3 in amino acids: CASRLPRTVTTYEQYF. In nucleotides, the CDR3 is TGTGCCAGCAGATTACCCAGGACTGTTACTACCTACGAGCAGTACTTC.

DNA for the CDR3: TGTGCCAGCAGCGACCTAGCGGGAGAGGGCGAGCAGTACTTC. Translation gives CASSDLAGEGEQYF. V and J are TRBV7-9 and TRBJ2-7; TRBD2 aligns across 10 bases. The V gene's germline CDR1 is SEHNR and CDR2 FQNEAQ (reference sequence). This CDR3 spans 14 amino acids. V was clipped by 5 bases and J by 6 bases; unmatched bases: 7. The full variable domain, rest sourced from reference TRBV7-9 and TRBJ2-7, is DTGVSQNPRHKITKRGQNVTFRCDPISEHNRLYWYRQTLGQGPEFLTYFQNEAQLEKSRLLSDRFSAERPKGSFSTLEIQRTEQGDSAMYLCASSDLAGEGEQYFGPGTRLTVT.

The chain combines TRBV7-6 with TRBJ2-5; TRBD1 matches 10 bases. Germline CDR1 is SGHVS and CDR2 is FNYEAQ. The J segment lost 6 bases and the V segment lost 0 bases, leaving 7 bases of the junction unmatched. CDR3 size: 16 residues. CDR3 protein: CASSLAGTGVTKTQYF. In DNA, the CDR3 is TGTGCCAGCAGCTTAGCAGGGACAGGGGTTACGAAGACCCAGTACTTC.

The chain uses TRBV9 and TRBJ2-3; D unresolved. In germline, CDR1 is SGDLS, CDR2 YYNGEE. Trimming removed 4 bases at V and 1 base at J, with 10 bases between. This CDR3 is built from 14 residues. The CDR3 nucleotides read TGTGCCAGCAGCCGGGTTTGGGGCACAGATACGCAGTATTTT. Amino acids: CASSRVWGTDTQYF.

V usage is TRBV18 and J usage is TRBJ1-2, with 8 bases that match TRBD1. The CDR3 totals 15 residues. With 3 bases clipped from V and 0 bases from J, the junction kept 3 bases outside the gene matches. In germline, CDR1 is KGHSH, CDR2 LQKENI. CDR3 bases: TGTGCCAGCTCACCTCAGGGACAGGCTAACTATGGCTACACCTTC. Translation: CASSPQGQANYGYTF. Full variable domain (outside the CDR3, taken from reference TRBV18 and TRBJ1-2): NAGVMQNPRHLVRRRGQEARLRCSPMKGHSHVYWYRQLPEEGLKFMVYLQKENIIDESGMPKERFSAEFPKEGPSILRIQQVVRGDSAAYFCASSPQGQANYGYTFGSGTRLTVV.

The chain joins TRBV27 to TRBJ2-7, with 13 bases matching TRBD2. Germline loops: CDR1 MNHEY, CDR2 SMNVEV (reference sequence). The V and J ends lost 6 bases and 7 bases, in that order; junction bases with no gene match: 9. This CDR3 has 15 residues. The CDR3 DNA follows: TGTGCCAGCAGGGGTGGGACTAGCGGGGAGCGGGAGCAGTACTTC. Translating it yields CASRGGTSGEREQYF.

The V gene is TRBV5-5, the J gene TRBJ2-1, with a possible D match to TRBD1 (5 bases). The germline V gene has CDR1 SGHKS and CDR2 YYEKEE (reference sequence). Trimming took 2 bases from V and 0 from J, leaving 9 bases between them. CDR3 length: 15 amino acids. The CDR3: CASSLGHDSYNEQFF. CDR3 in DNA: TGTGCCAGCAGCTTAGGACACGACTCCTACAATGAGCAGTTCTTC.